This entry describes one T cell receptor (beta chain). Its antigen is currently not known. No base quality values were provided; no much bigger clone lies one nucleotide off. These data originate in a study of identical twins (dated by TCRdb to the mid-2010s). For context, the study as a whole: The study deep-sequenced TCR alpha and beta repertoires from monozygotic twins, unrelated adults of various ages and cord blood to test whether fetal clonotypes persist. To rule out contamination, the twin experiments were replicated at different times with different library preparation protocols. The study at large found these results: Excess twin sharing in beta out-of-frame sequences was weaker because fewer shared sequences lowered the signal-to-noise ratio. Invariant T cells such as MAIT and iNKT could partly confound zero-insertion analyses, although diverse VJ usage argued against such confounding for most clonotypes. In monozygotic twins, recombination models systematically underestimated out-of-frame TCR alpha sharing, but the models matched the sharing seen between unrelated individuals. Conclusions relied on cross-sectional statistical analysis, since the same donors could not be followed over many years. Fewer insertions were carried by abundant cord blood beta clonotypes, a similar but weaker trend appeared in young adult naive repertoires, and no such trend appeared in memory repertoires. Compared with coincidental sharing between unrelated individuals, out-of-frame TCR alpha sequences shared between twins had an excess of sequences with low generation probability.

The germline V gene gives CDR1 as SQVTM and CDR2 as ANQGSEA. After removal of 2 bases from V and 0 bases from J, the junction retains 10 bases not matched to a gene. Including cysteine and phenylalanine, the CDR3 has 17 amino acids. Only the CDR3 DNA is retained, 51 bases long and in frame from the first base. Every donor was a healthy Caucasian. The twin cohort comprised three pairs of female monozygotic twins, all aged roughly 18 to 30 years. The RNA used for TCR libraries was isolated from peripheral blood mononuclear cells. Libraries were prepared through 5' RACE. The data were produced on an Illumina HiSeq 2000. Template switching introduced a universal primer binding site; the final cDNA contained a unique molecular identifier, enabling accurate counting of TCR cDNA molecules. First-strand cDNA for TCR alpha and beta chains was synthesized from specific primers in the conserved constant-segment region. To control for contamination, each cDNA library was double barcoded with a SMART-Mk sample barcode plus Illumina barcodes. TruSeq adapter sequences, together with Illumina sample barcodes, were added in two successive PCR steps. The TCR alpha and beta cDNA libraries were sequenced on the Illumina HiSeq platform using custom primers. The study's processing was this. Raw reads were processed with MiGEC to extract unique molecular identifiers, and MiXCR was used to determine CDR3 positions. Recombination models were inferred per individual with the repgenHMM and IGoR tools using an EM algorithm. The analysis of shared clonotypes was done with the tcR package in R, with sharing normalized by the product of cloneset sizes. To study raw recombination without the effects of thymic and clonal selection, out-of-frame nonproductive sequences were analyzed. TCRdb trimmed public reads at Q25 via fastp, called clones via MiXCR and kept in-frame beta chains. Rows merge per CDR3 protein into single entries with the most common DNA and genes. TCRdb's processing, not the authors' own work, is the source of the V and J calls. Counted in this sample were about 810,000 distinct CDR3 sequences; around 12% of them appeared once. Together, the top ten hold around 1.6% of the sample.

These data are also associated with another study on yellow fever vaccine responses in identical twins. The second study also describes: The T cell response to vaccination in identical twins was reported by the authors to appear partly convergent and partly personalized. The study precisely tracked vaccine-responding T cell clones in identical twins.

This TCR was recovered from a woman under 30 in good health. The sequencing input was PBMCs. This receptor chain uses TRBV29-1 and TRBJ2-1; TRBD2 matches 7 bases in the middle. The DNA reads TGCAGCGTTGAACTCCGCGGGGAGGGTGGCTCCTACAATGAGCAGTTCTTC. It translates to CSVELRGEGGSYNEQFF.